The TCR beta chain described here comes from a study of T cell clonality in common variable immunodeficiency. General study findings and limits: Fewer TCRbeta clones were shared among CVID subjects than controls. Compared with healthy controls, CVID subjects showed increased TCRbeta clonality, mostly in about a third. Common variable immunodeficiency TCR beta sequences reportedly had fewer deletions and N-nucleotide insertions.

CDR1 and CDR2 from the germline V gene are LNHDA and SQIVND (reference sequence). The CDR3 has 16 residues. V lost 6 bases and J lost 7; bases outside the gene matches: 12. Sequencing used immunoSEQ multiplex PCR; TCRdb keeps in-frame clones, though not all of them. This record lists roughly 30,000 clones, none seen once only, and the top ten clones contain 4% to 5%. This clone was recorded at least ten times. Its antigen is still unknown. Read sequence stops 3 residues before the CDR3 end, and the germline J gene provides the missing end. Input material: peripheral blood mononuclear cells. This sequence joins TRBV19 and TRBJ1-4; 9 nucleotides line up with TRBD1. This clonotype originated in a person between 18 and 70 years old in good health. The CDR3 reads CASRQGQGTRAEKLFF. Partial CDR3 DNA: TGTGCCAGTAGACAAGGACAGGGGACGCGAGCTGAAAAA.